This passage covers 3 T cell receptor beta chains from one sample sequenced in a study of metastatic and nonmetastatic thyroid tumors. No treatment had been given to any patient before thyroid surgery. TCRdb redid the clone calls on the PCR reads using MiXCR. The table lists about 33,000 clones, over 15% of them singletons. Sequenced sample: blood. These TCRs come from a male donor with papillary thyroid cancer or a benign thyroid nodule (not recorded which). Some clones in this sample may be carry-over from other donors' samples.

At least ten counts were recorded for this clone. This sequence joins TRBV14 and TRBJ2-7, with a possible D match to TRBD2 (5 bases). The germline V gene encodes CDR1 SGHDN and CDR2 FVKESK. This CDR3 comprises 14 residues. The V gene lost 0 bases and the J gene lost 7 bases, with 13 bases spanning the gap. The DNA for the CDR3 is TGTGCCAGCAGCCAAGATTGGGCCCGCGGGGAGCAGTACTTC. Translating gives CASSQDWARGEQYF.

The table lists this clone with many counts. V gene TRBV20-1 combines with J gene TRBJ2-3; D could derive from TRBD1 or TRBD2 (5 bases each). The germline gives CDR1 DFQATT, CDR2 SNEGSKA (reference sequence). Trimming took 5 bases from V and 8 from J, leaving 26 bases between them. The CDR3 extends over 16 amino acids. CDR3 nucleotides: TGCAGTGCTTCACCTAATGGGGTCCGGGGCATCGGTACGCAGTATTTT. Translated, it gives CSASPNGVRGIGTQYF.

The chain combines TRBV10-2 with TRBJ2-2; D is possibly TRBD1 or TRBD2 (6 bases each). The CDR3 runs to 15 residues. Trimming took off 6 bases at V and 4 bases at J, with 15 bases between the two ends. Germline V gene lookup returns CDR1 WSHSY and CDR2 SAAADI. As DNA, the CDR3 is TGCGCCAGCAGCCCATGGGGGGCGGGCACCGGGGAGCTGTTTTTT. Protein product: CASSPWGAGTGELFF.